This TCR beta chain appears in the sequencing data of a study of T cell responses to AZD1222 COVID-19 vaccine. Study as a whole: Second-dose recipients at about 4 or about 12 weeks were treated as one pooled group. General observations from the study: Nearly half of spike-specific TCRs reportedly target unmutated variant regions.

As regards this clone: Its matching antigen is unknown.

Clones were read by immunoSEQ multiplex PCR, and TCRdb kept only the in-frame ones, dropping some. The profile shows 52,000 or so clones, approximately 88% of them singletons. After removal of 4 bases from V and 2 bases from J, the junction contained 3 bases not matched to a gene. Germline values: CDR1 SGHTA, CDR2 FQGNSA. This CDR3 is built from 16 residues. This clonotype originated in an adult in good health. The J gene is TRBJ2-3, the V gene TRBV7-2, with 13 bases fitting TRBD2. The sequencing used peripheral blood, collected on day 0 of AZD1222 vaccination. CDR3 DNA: TGTGCCAGCAGCTCGGGACTAGCGGGACCCACAGATACGCAGTATTTT. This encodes CASSSGLAGPTDTQYF.